The table lists the clone carrying this TCR beta chain with a few counts. Its antigen is not identified. The sample originates from a study of blood T cells in healthy people across ages. Turning to the study itself: Researchers report that template switching captured about one barcoded beta molecule per two T cells. Study outcomes and limitations: Across the age range, TCR beta diversity per million T cells fell in a roughly linear way. Higher diversity, along with more naive CD4+ cells, distinguished long-lived donors from aged donors. CMV status of donors was unknown, possibly confounding expanded clonotype changes.

Through a sample-barcoded 5' primer and a J-beta primer mix, a second PCR was run for roughly 6 to 11 cycles. TCRdb redid the calling of the 5' RACE reads with MiXCR, one entry per CDR3 protein. The sample yields approximately 1,000,000 distinct CDR3 sequences, 35% to 45% seen once. Germline V gene sequence: CDR1 MNHEY, CDR2 SMNVEV (reference sequence). V lost 5 bases, J lost 4 bases, and 17 bases lay in between. The CDR3 runs 15 residues. The source of this sequence is a man younger than 35 in good health. The chain couples TRBV27 to TRBJ2-5; D possibly uses TRBD1 or TRBD2 (6 bases each). Input material: blood. The CDR3 protein is CASSPRLSGAETQYF. CDR3 nucleotide sequence: TGTGCCAGCAGTCCACGTCTTTCGGGGGCAGAGACCCAGTACTTC.